This T cell receptor beta chain originates from a study of T cell responses to AZD1222 COVID-19 vaccine (dated by TCRdb to about 2021). As for the study more broadly: Because spike-specific TCR depth and breadth did not differ between the two schedules, AZD1222 recipients who got a second dose at roughly 4 weeks were pooled with those who got a second dose at roughly 12 weeks. TCR sequencing covered more than 230 trial participants: nearly 210 given two doses of AZD1222 and 26 given two doses of MenACWY control vaccine. Trial participants were enrolled by age into subgroups of 18-55, 56-69 and 70-plus years, and approximately 150, 30 and 60 TCR-sequenced participants, respectively, were included in these subgroups.

The CDR3 regions of human TCRbeta chains were analyzed by immunosequencing. The original pipeline was this. TCRs in the repertoires were compared against a reference library of SARS-CoV-2-specific TCRs that had been generated with the MIRA antigen-specificity platform. Breadth was defined as the fraction of unique TCRs that were SARS-CoV-2-associated. Depth was defined as the fraction of total T cells that were SARS-CoV-2-associated. Using the MIRA data, every spike-specific TCR was mapped to the spike region that the TCR reacted to and assigned to either a CD4 or a CD8 class. Log10-transformed breadth and depth values were compared by one-way ANOVA with Sidak's multiple comparisons tests. In TCRdb, the immuneACCESS table is reduced to in-frame sequences with V and J assigned. These tables do not hold every clone; where another copy was compared, an unresolved V gene accounts for under half, and the others remain unexplained. Clonal size and the V and J genes are those of that table, whereas D and trimming came from the DNA. This sample is represented by around 150,000 clones; 90% of them were singletons. 1.5% to 2% of the sample is in the top ten clones.

The germline V gene (reference sequence) specifies LNHDA as CDR1 and SQIVND as CDR2. Including the terminal cysteine and phenylalanine, the CDR3 comprises 12 residues. Of all the DNA, just the CDR3 is kept, 36 bases in frame from base 1. V loses 7 bases of germline sequence and J loses 8 bases, and the interval between the two ends is 14 bases. The sample's time point, from its label and the paper: baseline before first vaccination. Vaccinee samples were obtained from the UK trials COV001 and COV002, which included a single-blind randomized controlled phase 2/3 trial of AZD1222 (ChAdOx1 nCoV-19) in healthy adults. Trial participant PBMC samples were collected at day 0 and day 28 after the second dose for TCRbeta chain sequencing. Overall results and qualifications from the work: Vaccine-associated CD4 TCRs spanned the whole spike protein, with dominant responses in regions 160-218 and 743-854. Reportedly, almost half of the unique spike-specific TCRs recognized epitopes lying outside the regions that are mutated in the B.1.351 and B.1.1.7 variants. Because no samples from the day 14 peak response were available, repertoires could be characterized only after the peak T cell response. The 56-69-year group was small, and its depth increase did not reach significance, likely because of low power. Conclusions about previously exposed vaccinees were limited because only 5 or 6 AZD1222 recipients were SARS-CoV-2 seropositive at baseline. Participants were mostly white British, with more females than males. The authors suggested clonal diversity may have been underestimated. After two AZD1222 doses, spike-specific TCR breadth and depth were significantly higher than at day 0 and than in MenACWY recipients.

On this clone: Its antigen is currently not known. No base quality values were provided; no much bigger clone lies one nucleotide off.

The source is an adult in good health. Sequencing was performed on peripheral blood, taken on day 0 of AZD1222 vaccination. The sequence links TRBV19 to TRBJ1-1; there is no confident call for the D gene. The CDR3: CASTSPLGEAFF. Here is the DNA: TGTGCCAGTACCTCCCCGTTGGGGGAAGCTTTCTTT.